The clone carrying this TCR beta chain was seen a few times. The table came from immunoSEQ multiplex PCR; TCRdb's copy has only in-frame clones and leaves some out. The sample yields over 150,000 clones, less than 95% seen once. CDR3 length equals 17 residues. The trim removed 2 bases at V and 4 bases at J, leaving 10 bases unmatched. Germline CDR1 reads SEHNR; CDR2 reads FQNEAQ (reference sequence). The source of the sample is a study of blood T cell repertoires in COVID-19. The chain combines TRBV7-9 with TRBJ1-5, with 8 bases that match TRBD1. The receptor was derived from a man aged 30-40 years with COVID-19, enrolled during active disease. The sample was peripheral blood. CDR3 DNA: TGTGCCAGCAGCTTATCCCTCGGGACAGGATTAAATCAGCCCCAGCATTTT. This translates into CASSLSLGTGLNQPQHF.